These 26 T cell receptor beta chains share one sample of origin, sequenced in a study of cytomegalovirus exposure and HLA in healthy donors (dated by TCRdb to 2016 to 2017). Library construction relied on the immunoSEQ multiplex PCR assay. For the multiplex PCR, a mixture combining 60 forward primers for TCR Vbeta segments and 13 reverse primers for TCR Jbeta segments was used. What TCRdb holds here is the immuneACCESS table cut down to in-frame rearrangements. Part of the clones is not present; checked against another copy, under half of the missing clones reflect an unresolved V gene, and the others are unexplained. This sample comprises about 59,000 clones, 75% to 85% of them detected only once. The biggest ten clones account for nearly 4% of the sample. Sequencing used PBMCs. All receptors derive from a middle-aged woman in good health and CMV-seronegative.

This chain uses TRBV28 with TRBJ1-6, with 10 bases matching TRBD1. This CDR3 is 21 amino acids long. The trim removed 4 bases at V and 0 bases at J, leaving 15 bases unmatched. CDR1 MDHEN and CDR2 SYDVKM come from the germline V gene. This CDR3 reads CASSSITGTGALGSYNSPLHF. The DNA for the CDR3 is TGTGCCAGCAGTTCCATTACCGGGACAGGGGCTCTCGGCTCCTATAATTCACCCCTCCACTTT.

This clone was observed once. Other DNA sequences in the sample encode the same CDR3. The chain carries TRBV27 and TRBJ2-7; 11 bases agree with TRBD2. V was clipped by 4 bases and J by 0 bases; unmatched bases: 11. Germline values: CDR1 MNHEY, CDR2 SMNVEV (reference sequence). This CDR3 is built from 18 residues. The CDR3: CASSSGGIAGGLSYEQYF. The CDR3 coding sequence is TGTGCCAGCAGTTCCGGGGGGATAGCGGGGGGGCTCTCCTACGAGCAGTACTTC.

The chain carries TRBV6-6 and TRBJ2-3, with 8 bases fitting TRBD2. This CDR3 spans 15 amino acids. CDR1 is MNHNY, CDR2 SVGAGI, per germline (reference sequence). J gave up 0 bases and V 4 bases, and 3 bases lay outside the gene matches. The CDR3 DNA sequence: TGTGCCAGCAGTTCCTCTAGCGGGAGCACAGATACGCAGTATTTT. Translating gives CASSSSSGSTDTQYF.

The chain carries TRBV6-5 and TRBJ2-1, with D tentatively TRBD2 (6 bases). Germline V gene lookup returns CDR1 MNHEY and CDR2 SVGAGI. V dropped 0 bases and J dropped 4 bases, with 13 bases sitting between them. The CDR3 totals 16 residues. The CDR3 nucleotides are TGTGCCAGCAGTTACTCACCTGGCGGGGCTTACAATGAGCAGTTCTTC. Translation: CASSYSPGGAYNEQFF.

The chain is built from TRBV4-3 and TRBJ2-1; TRBD2 matches 12 bases. The CDR3 contains 15 residues. V trimming: 1 base; J trimming: 8 bases; junction bases outside the gene matches: 3. Germline CDR1 is LGHNA and CDR2 is YSLEER. CDR3 amino acids: CASSQASGRVHEQFF. CDR3 sequence (DNA): TGCGCCAGCAGCCAAGCTAGCGGGAGGGTACATGAGCAGTTCTTC.

This clone was counted once. The CDR3 reads CAWSLGTSGGYNEQFF. CDR3 bases: TGTGCCTGGAGCCTCGGGACTAGCGGGGGGTACAATGAGCAGTTCTTC. The rearrangement links TRBV30 to TRBJ2-1, with 15 bases fitting TRBD2. Per germline, CDR1 GTSNPN and CDR2 SVGIG (reference sequence). With 3 bases clipped from V and 4 bases from J, the junction kept 4 bases outside the gene matches. This CDR3 spans 16 amino acids. The full variable domain, with the rest looked up from reference TRBV30 and TRBJ2-1, is SQTIHQWPATLVQPVGSPLSLECTVEGTSNPNLYWYRQAAGRGLQLLFYSVGIGQISSEVPQNLSASRPQDRQFILSSKKLLLSDSGFYLCAWSLGTSGGYNEQFFGPGTRLTVL.

The gene calls are TRBV5-1 and TRBJ1-2; 9 bases align to TRBD1. The CDR3 runs to 15 residues. J gave up 8 bases and V 4 bases, and 12 bases lay outside the gene matches. Germline CDR1 SGHRS, CDR2 YFSETQ. CDR3 DNA sequence: TGCGCCAGCAGCCCACTAACGGACAGGGGATACGGCTACACCTTC. As protein: CASSPLTDRGYGYTF.

The rearrangement joins TRBV29-1 to TRBJ1-1; D unresolved. Trimming removed 4 bases from V and 1 base from J, with 13 bases in between. Per the germline V gene, CDR1 is SQVTM and CDR2 is ANQGSEA. The CDR3 loop spans 14 amino acids. DNA of the CDR3: TGCAGCGTTGCCGGAGGTACAGAGAACACTGAAGCTTTCTTT. Translated, it gives CSVAGGTENTEAFF.

The rearrangement uses TRBV28 and TRBJ2-7; tentative D call: TRBD2 (6 bases). V lost 6 bases, J lost 7 bases, and 22 bases lay in between. Germline loops: CDR1 MDHEN, CDR2 SYDVKM. The CDR3 contains 15 residues. DNA for the CDR3: TGTGCCAGCAGCCTACGGACTTGCGGGATCCGGGAGCAGTACTTC. It encodes CASSLRTCGIREQYF. The variable domain in full, with the rest retrieved from reference TRBV28 and TRBJ2-7, is DVKVTQSSRYLVKRTGEKVFLECVQDMDHENMFWYRQDPGLGLRLIYFSYDVKMKEKGDIPEGYSVSREKKERFSLILESASTNQTSMYLCASSLRTCGIREQYFGPGTRLTVT.

This clone showed up just a few times. V gene TRBV9 combines with J gene TRBJ2-1, with 8 bases lining up with TRBD2. V gave up 4 bases and J gave up 1 base; unmatched junction bases: 4. The CDR3 contains 15 residues. Germline V gene lookup returns CDR1 SGDLS and CDR2 YYNGEE. DNA for the CDR3: TGTGCCAGCAGCATTAGCGGGACTTCCTACAATGAGCAGTTCTTC. Protein: CASSISGTSYNEQFF.

This clone occurred once. V gene TRBV7-2 combines with J gene TRBJ2-7, with D perhaps TRBD1 (5 bases). The germline gives CDR1 SGHTA, CDR2 FQGNSA. V was cut by 5 bases and J by 2 bases, with 13 bases left in between. The CDR3 contains 14 residues. The CDR3: CASSPSPGPYEQYF. CDR3 DNA sequence: TGTGCCAGCAGCCCATCCCCAGGGCCCTACGAGCAGTACTTC.

The sample holds a few counts of this clone. The gene calls are TRBV2 and TRBJ2-2, with TRBD2 as a possible D gene (5 bases). Trimming removed 4 bases at V and 7 bases at J, with 16 bases between. Looked up from germline, CDR1 is SNHLY and CDR2 is FYNNEI. This CDR3 is 15 amino acids long. In DNA, the CDR3 is TGTGCCAGCAGTGGACGTGGGGAGAAGGACGGGGAGCTGTTTTTT. This sequence encodes CASSGRGEKDGELFF. Drawing the rest from reference TRBV2 and TRBJ2-2, the complete variable domain is EPEVTQTPSHQVTQMGQEVILRCVPISNHLYFYWYRQILGQKVEFLVSFYNNEISEKSEIFDDQFSVERPDGSNFTLKIRSTKLEDSAMYFCASSGRGEKDGELFFGEGSRLTVL.

This chain links TRBV7-7 with TRBJ2-5; D might be TRBD1 (6 bases). V shed 3 bases and J shed 1 base, with 12 bases lying between them. Germline V gene data show CDR1 as SSHAT and CDR2 as FNYEAQ (reference sequence). This CDR3 region has 15 residues. The CDR3 is CASSFARGPQETQYF. The CDR3 nucleotides are TGTGCCAGCAGCTTCGCCAGGGGACCCCAAGAGACCCAGTACTTC. The full variable domain, its missing parts supplied by reference TRBV7-7 and TRBJ2-5, is GAGVSQSPRYKVTKRGQDVTLRCDPISSHATLYWYQQALGQGPEFLTYFNYEAQPDKSGLPSDRFSAERPEGSISTLTIQRTEQRDSAMYRCASSFARGPQETQYFGPGTRLLVL.

This clone has just a few counts. The chain employs TRBV28 and TRBJ2-3, with 10 bases aligning to TRBD2. Germline trimming cut 4 bases from V and 3 bases from J; bases unmatched to any gene: 4. The V gene's germline CDR1 is MDHEN and CDR2 SYDVKM. The CDR3 is 15 residues long. CDR3 sequence: CASSSLAGGTDTQYF. In DNA, the CDR3 is TGTGCCAGCAGTTCCTTAGCGGGAGGAACAGATACGCAGTATTTT. Looking up the rest from reference TRBV28 and TRBJ2-3 gives the full variable domain: DVKVTQSSRYLVKRTGEKVFLECVQDMDHENMFWYRQDPGLGLRLIYFSYDVKMKEKGDIPEGYSVSREKKERFSLILESASTNQTSMYLCASSSLAGGTDTQYFGPGTRLTVL.

The chain recombines TRBV5-6 with TRBJ1-2; 8 bases match TRBD1. Germline-derived CDR1 and CDR2 are SGHDT and YYEEEE. V gave up 0 bases and J gave up 5 bases; unmatched junction bases: 6. The CDR3 sequence is 15 residues long. The CDR3 spells CASSLVGQVTYGYTF. DNA of the CDR3: TGTGCCAGCAGCTTGGTGGGACAGGTTACTTATGGCTACACCTTC.

The rearrangement joins TRBV5-4 to TRBJ2-3, with TRBD1 identical over 7 bases. J was trimmed by 5 bases and V by 0 bases; bases with no gene match: 6. CDR1 SGHNT and CDR2 YYREEE come from the germline V gene (reference sequence). The CDR3 is made up of 15 amino acids. CDR3 nucleotides: TGTGCCAGCAGCTTGGGACAGGGCCGGGTAGATACGCAGTATTTT. Amino acid sequence: CASSLGQGRVDTQYF.

The chain carries TRBV11-2 and TRBJ2-1; TRBD1 matches at 10 bases. The J segment lost 6 bases and the V segment lost 0 bases, leaving 11 bases of the junction unmatched. The CDR3 has 18 residues. Germline assignment: CDR1 SGHAT and CDR2 FQNNGV. In nucleotides, the CDR3 is TGTGCCAGCAGCTTAGACCCCCCAGGGACAGGGGCCCGCAATGAGCAGTTCTTC. Its translation is CASSLDPPGTGARNEQFF.

The rearrangement joins TRBV9 to TRBJ1-1; 7 bases are a match to TRBD1. V lost 4 bases, J lost 4 bases, and 7 bases stayed unmatched. The CDR3 length is 14 residues. The germline V gene has CDR1 SGDLS and CDR2 YYNGEE. CDR3 residues: CASSRGQEPTEAFF. CDR3 DNA sequence: TGTGCCAGCAGCCGAGGACAGGAGCCCACTGAAGCTTTCTTT. The whole variable domain, remainder taken from reference TRBV9 and TRBJ1-1, is DSGVTQTPKHLITATGQRVTLRCSPRSGDLSVYWYQQSLDQGLQFLIQYYNGEERAKGNILERFSAQQFPDLHSELNLSSLELGDSALYFCASSRGQEPTEAFFGQGTRLTVV.

The chain has TRBV28 and TRBJ2-7, with 13 positions matching TRBD2. CDR3 length equals 16 residues. Losses at the gene ends were 4 bases for V and 3 bases for J; bases not matched to a gene: 6. Per the germline V gene, CDR1 is MDHEN and CDR2 is SYDVKM. CDR3 DNA: TGTGCCAGCAGTTATGTACTAGCGGGAGGGGGCTACGAGCAGTACTTC. Residues: CASSYVLAGGGYEQYF.

The chain is built from TRBV9 and TRBJ1-4; tentatively, D is TRBD1 (6 bases). Trimming cost V 1 base and J 7 bases, with 11 bases left between them. This CDR3 region has 14 residues. Germline CDR1 SGDLS, CDR2 YYNGEE. The CDR3 is CASSVQGSGEKLFF. CDR3 coding DNA: TGTGCCAGCAGCGTACAGGGGTCGGGTGAAAAACTGTTTTTT.

This clone was recorded a few times. The chain uses TRBV29-1 and TRBJ2-3, with 7 nucleotides matching TRBD1. The V segment lost 6 bases and the J segment 0 bases; nucleotides outside the gene matches: 12. CDR3 length: 16 residues. Germline assignment: CDR1 SQVTM and CDR2 ANQGSEA. The CDR3 sequence is CSVSGQVNPSTDTQYF. The CDR3 DNA follows: TGCAGCGTCTCAGGACAGGTCAACCCTAGCACAGATACGCAGTATTTT.

The chain has TRBV9 and TRBJ2-7; the D is unclear. The CDR3 totals 13 residues. Trimming stripped 0 bases from V and 6 bases from J, with 10 bases between. Germline lookup yields CDR1 SGDLS and CDR2 YYNGEE. The CDR3 sequence is CASSVGTAGEQYF. The CDR3 DNA is TGTGCCAGCAGCGTAGGCACAGCTGGCGAGCAGTACTTC.

The chain is built from TRBV29-1 and TRBJ1-5, with 9 bases lining up with TRBD1. This CDR3 comprises 14 residues. Germline V gene lookup returns CDR1 SQVTM and CDR2 ANQGSEA. With V trimmed by 6 bases and J by 2 bases, 5 bases remained unmatched. CDR3 sequence: CSVGQGKGNQPQHF. The CDR3, as DNA: TGCAGCGTGGGACAGGGAAAGGGCAATCAGCCCCAGCATTTT.

The chain is built from TRBV5-5 and TRBJ1-1, with TRBD1 identical over 8 bases. V trimming: 4 bases; J trimming: 0 bases; junction bases outside the gene matches: 8. The CDR3 spans 16 residues. Germline CDR1 SGHKS, CDR2 YYEKEE (reference sequence). The CDR3 DNA reads as TGTGCCAGCAGCCCCGGACAGGGCAGCATGAACACTGAAGCTTTCTTT. It translates to CASSPGQGSMNTEAFF.

The rearrangement uses TRBV28 and TRBJ2-5; D unclear. CDR1 and CDR2 from the germline V gene are MDHEN and SYDVKM. V gave up 3 bases and J gave up 2 bases, with 10 bases separating them. The CDR3 is 14 amino acids. DNA for the CDR3: TGTGCCAGCAGTTTTATCAGGCCGCAAGAGACCCAGTACTTC. Translating it yields CASSFIRPQETQYF. The full variable domain, completed using reference TRBV28 and TRBJ2-5, is DVKVTQSSRYLVKRTGEKVFLECVQDMDHENMFWYRQDPGLGLRLIYFSYDVKMKEKGDIPEGYSVSREKKERFSLILESASTNQTSMYLCASSFIRPQETQYFGPGTRLLVL.

This rearrangement joins TRBV5-8 to TRBJ1-1; D gene unclear. The CDR3 loop spans 13 amino acids. Germline lookup yields CDR1 SGHTS and CDR2 YDEGEE. The ends were cut back, 4 bases at V and 2 bases at J, with 9 bases in the middle. The DNA of the CDR3 is TGTGCCAGCAGCCTAGACCGAAACACTGAAGCTTTCTTT. Amino acids: CASSLDRNTEAFF.